The 15 T cell receptor beta chains presented below share a single source sample, sequenced in a study of control samples from healthy donors and cancer patients. Repertoires were generated with immunoSEQ multiplex PCR, while TCRdb's copy carries only in-frame clones and drops some. Of 150,000 or so clones listed, around 88% were seen once; the top ten hold 4.9%. Sequences were obtained from blood. These receptors came from a woman between 25 and 40 years old in good health.

This clone was observed a few times. The V gene is TRBV6-5, the J gene TRBJ2-2; 7 bases line up with TRBD1. J was trimmed by 0 bases and V by 8 bases; bases with no gene match: 3. There are 14 residues in the CDR3. Germline V gene lookup returns CDR1 MNHEY and CDR2 SVGAGI. The CDR3 protein is CASLGTANTGELFF. The CDR3 nucleotides read TGTGCCAGCCTGGGGACAGCGAACACCGGGGAGCTGTTTTTT.

This clone is a singleton in its sample. The chain links TRBV3-1 (or the pseudogene TRBV3-2) to TRBJ2-5; no reliable D call. V shed 4 bases and J shed 7 bases, with 16 bases lying between them. The CDR3 consists of 14 residues. The germline V gene has CDR1 LGHDT and CDR2 YNNKEL (reference sequence). Here the CDR3 DNA reads TGTGCCAGCAGCCGAGAGGTAATCCCACGGACCCAGTACTTC. It translates to CASSREVIPRTQYF.

This clone was seen a single time. The chain joins TRBV5-1 to TRBJ2-7; 11 bases line up with TRBD2. There are 17 residues in the CDR3. Germline CDR1 SGHRS, CDR2 YFSETQ. Unmatched junction bases numbered 17, after V lost 7 bases and J lost 5 bases. The CDR3 region is CASAETKTSGMFDEQYF. The CDR3 region has the DNA TGCGCCAGCGCAGAAACGAAGACTAGCGGGATGTTTGACGAGCAGTACTTC.

The rearrangement joins TRBV10-3 to TRBJ2-2; 8 nucleotides match TRBD1. Germline CDR1 reads ENHRY; CDR2 reads SYGVKD. This CDR3 spans 16 amino acids. With 2 bases clipped from V and 1 base from J, the junction kept 3 bases outside the gene matches. DNA of the CDR3: TGTGCCATCAGTGAGGCCGGGACAGGGAACACCGGGGAGCTGTTTTTT. This sequence encodes CAISEAGTGNTGELFF.

The gene calls are TRBV3-1 (or the pseudogene TRBV3-2) and TRBJ1-2; D gene unclear. The germline V gene encodes CDR1 LGHDT and CDR2 YNNKEL (reference sequence). The CDR3 has 14 amino acids. The V end was cut by 1 base, the J end by 5 bases, with 11 bases between. The CDR3 DNA reads TGTGCCAGCAGCCAAGCGACCTCGAGGTATGGCTACACCTTC. Its translation: CASSQATSRYGYTF.

V gene TRBV12-3 or TRBV12-4 combines with J gene TRBJ2-1, with D uncertain. Between the trimmed V and J ends, which lost 3 bases and 9 bases, there was a span of 6 bases. The CDR3 spans 11 residues. The CDR3 reads CASSFMSEQFF. For the CDR3, the DNA is TGTGCCAGCAGTTTTATGTCTGAGCAGTTCTTC.

The gene calls are TRBV5-1 and TRBJ1-2, with TRBD1 as a possible D gene (5 bases). V lost 0 bases and J 5 bases, leaving 14 bases between the germline ends. The CDR3 runs to 15 residues. Per the germline V gene, CDR1 is SGHRS and CDR2 is YFSETQ. The CDR3 coding sequence is TGCGCCAGCAGCTTGGTGGCGGGAGGGGAATATGGCTACACCTTC. Its translation is CASSLVAGGEYGYTF. Combining the CDR3 with reference TRBV5-1 and TRBJ1-2 gives the whole variable domain KAGVTQTPRYLIKTRGQQVTLSCSPISGHRSVSWYQQTPGQGLQFLFEYFSETQRNKGNFPGRFSGRQFSNSRSEMNVSTLELGDSALYLCASSLVAGGEYGYTFGSGTRLTVV.

This clone was found once. The rearrangement joins TRBV6-5 to TRBJ1-2; a possible D gene is TRBD1 (5 bases). Germline CDR1 is MNHEY and CDR2 is SVGAGI. The CDR3 covers 16 residues. V shed 1 base and J shed 4 bases, with 16 bases lying between them. The DNA for the CDR3 is TGTGCCAGCAGTTACTGGGCAGGGCGAGGTTCCTATGGCTACACCTTC. Translation: CASSYWAGRGSYGYTF.

The J gene is TRBJ2-1, the V gene TRBV6-5; a possible D gene is TRBD2 (6 bases). Trimming stripped 4 bases from V and 4 bases from J, with 14 bases between. The CDR3 is made up of 15 amino acids. CDR1 is MNHEY and CDR2 is SVGAGI in the germline V gene. The CDR3 region has the DNA TGTGCCAGCAGTTCTGGGACTTCCCCTTACAATGAGCAGTTCTTC. Translated: CASSSGTSPYNEQFF.

This clone has a single count. J is TRBJ2-3 and V is TRBV15; D gene unclear. The CDR3 covers 12 residues. V was trimmed by 3 bases and J by 5 bases, leaving 6 bases between them. Germline V gene data show CDR1 as LNHNV and CDR2 as YYDKDF (reference sequence). The CDR3 loop reads CATSSMGDTQYF. CDR3 sequence (DNA): TGTGCCACCAGCAGTATGGGAGATACGCAGTATTTT. Based on the CDR3 plus reference TRBV15 and TRBJ2-3, the full variable domain is DAMVIQNPRYQVTQFGKPVTLSCSQTLNHNVMYWYQQKSSQAPKLLFHYYDKDFNNEADTPDNFQSRRPNTSFCFLDIRSPGLGDTAMYLCATSSMGDTQYFGPGTRLTVL.

This chain uses TRBV19 with TRBJ2-7, with 7 nucleotides matching TRBD2. V shed 5 bases and J 0 bases; nucleotides not matched to a gene: 10. Germline values: CDR1 LNHDA, CDR2 SQIVND (reference sequence). This CDR3 spans 16 amino acids. This CDR3 is CASSPTLATSSYEQYF. The DNA of the CDR3 is TGTGCCAGTAGTCCCACACTAGCGACGAGCTCCTACGAGCAGTACTTC. The entire variable domain, with the rest obtained from reference TRBV19 and TRBJ2-7, is as follows: DGGITQSPKYLFRKEGQNVTLSCEQNLNHDAMYWYRQDPGQGLRLIYYSQIVNDFQKGDIAEGYSVSREKKESFPLTVTSAQKNPTAFYLCASSPTLATSSYEQYFGPGTRLTVT.

On this clone: The same CDR3 can be traced to other DNA sequences in this sample. V usage is TRBV3-1 (or the pseudogene TRBV3-2) and J usage is TRBJ2-3; D possibly corresponds to TRBD2 (5 bases). CDR1 LGHDT and CDR2 YNNKEL come from the germline V gene (reference sequence). V gave up 4 bases and J gave up 6 bases, with 5 bases separating them. The CDR3 runs to 11 residues. CDR3 protein: CASSRGDTQYF. DNA for the CDR3: TGTGCCAGCAGCCGCGGGGATACGCAGTATTTT.

The chain couples TRBV2 to TRBJ1-1; D is perhaps TRBD1 (6 bases). The CDR3 sequence is 15 residues long. Germline loops: CDR1 SNHLY, CDR2 FYNNEI. V dropped 8 bases and J dropped 2 bases, with 18 bases sitting between them. CDR3 coding DNA: TGTGCCAGCGTCCCTAGGGGGAGCGGAAACACTGAAGCTTTCTTT. This codes for CASVPRGSGNTEAFF.

The CDR3 DNA sequence: TGTGCCAGCACTCAGGGGGCGCCCTCCTACGAGCAGTACTTC. Protein: CASTQGAPSYEQYF. V usage is TRBV6-5 and J usage is TRBJ2-7; 8 bases line up with TRBD1. The CDR3 is 14 residues long. J gave up 0 bases and V 7 bases, and 5 bases lay outside the gene matches. In germline, CDR1 is MNHEY, CDR2 SVGAGI.

The genes are TRBV24-1 and TRBJ2-1; 10 bases map to TRBD2. V was clipped by 5 bases and J by 5 bases; unmatched bases: 5. Germline CDR1 is KGHDR and CDR2 is SFDVKD. The CDR3 totals 15 residues. The CDR3 is CATSGLGLADNEQFF. CDR3 DNA sequence: TGTGCCACCAGTGGGCTAGGACTAGCGGACAATGAGCAGTTCTTC.